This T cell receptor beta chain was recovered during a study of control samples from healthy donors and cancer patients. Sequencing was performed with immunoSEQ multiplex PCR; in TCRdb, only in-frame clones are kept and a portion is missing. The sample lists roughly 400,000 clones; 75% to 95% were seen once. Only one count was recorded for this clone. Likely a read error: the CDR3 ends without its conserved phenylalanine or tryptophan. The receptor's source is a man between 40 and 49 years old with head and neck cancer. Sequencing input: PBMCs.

The CDR3 spells CASSLNIGGIYAGYTL. The CDR3 nucleotides read TGCGCCAGCAGCTTGAATATTGGCGGGATCTATGCGGGCTACACCCTC. This sequence joins TRBV5-1 and TRBJ1-2; no firm D call. The CDR3 has 16 amino acids. Germline V gene data show CDR1 as SGHRS and CDR2 as YFSETQ. With 1 base removed from V and 8 bases from J, the gap between germline ends came to 21 bases.